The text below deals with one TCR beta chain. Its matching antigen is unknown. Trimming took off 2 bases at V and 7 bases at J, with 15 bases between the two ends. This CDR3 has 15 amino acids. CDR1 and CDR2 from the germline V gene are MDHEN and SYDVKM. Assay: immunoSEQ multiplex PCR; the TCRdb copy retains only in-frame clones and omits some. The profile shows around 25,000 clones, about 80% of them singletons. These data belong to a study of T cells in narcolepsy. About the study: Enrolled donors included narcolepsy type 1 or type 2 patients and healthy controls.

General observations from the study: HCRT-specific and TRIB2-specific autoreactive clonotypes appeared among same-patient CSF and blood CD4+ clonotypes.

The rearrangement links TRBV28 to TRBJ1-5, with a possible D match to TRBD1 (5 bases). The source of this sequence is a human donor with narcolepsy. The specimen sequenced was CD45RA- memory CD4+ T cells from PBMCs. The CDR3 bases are TGTGCCAGCAGTTTAGGGGGGAGGAGGCAGCAGCCCCAGCATTTT. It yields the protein CASSLGGRRQQPQHF.